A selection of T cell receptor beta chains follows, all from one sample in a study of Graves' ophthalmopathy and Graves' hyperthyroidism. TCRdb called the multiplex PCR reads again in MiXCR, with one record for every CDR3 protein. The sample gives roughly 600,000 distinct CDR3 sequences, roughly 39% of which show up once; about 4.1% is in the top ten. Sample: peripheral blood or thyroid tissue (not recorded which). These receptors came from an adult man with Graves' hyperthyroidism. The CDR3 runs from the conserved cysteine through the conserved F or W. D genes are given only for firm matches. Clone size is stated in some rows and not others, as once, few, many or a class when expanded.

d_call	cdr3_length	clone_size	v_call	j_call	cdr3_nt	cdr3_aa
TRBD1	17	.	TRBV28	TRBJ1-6	TGTGCCAGCAGTTTATGGGACAGGGGAAGGATAAATTCACCCCTCCACTTT	CASSLWDRGRINSPLHF
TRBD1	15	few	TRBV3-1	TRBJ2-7	TGTGCCAGCAGCCAAGGTGGACAGGGGGGCTACGAGCAGTACTTC	CASSQGGQGGYEQYF
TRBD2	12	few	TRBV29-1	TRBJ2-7	TGCAGCGTTGGGTCTAGCGGGGGAACGCAGTACTTC	CSVGSSGGTQYF
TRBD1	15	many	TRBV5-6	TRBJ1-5	TGTGCCAGCAGCTTGAGTTTGACAGGGAGACAGCCCCAGCATTTT	CASSLSLTGRQPQHF
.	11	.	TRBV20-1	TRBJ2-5	TGCAGCGCTAGTGGTCCGGAGGCCCAGTACTTC	CSASGPEAQYF
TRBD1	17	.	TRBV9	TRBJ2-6	TGCGCCAGCAGCTTGGGGACAGGGAACACTATCGCCAACGTCCTGACTTTC	CASSLGTGNTIANVLTF
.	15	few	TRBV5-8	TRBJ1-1	TGTGCCAGCAGCTTGGAGGGGCCGGGTAACACTGAAGCTTTCTTT	CASSLEGPGNTEAFF
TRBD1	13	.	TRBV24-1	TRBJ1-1	TGTGCCACCTGTGAGGACAGGGATATTCGAGCTTTCTTT	CATCEDRDIRAFF
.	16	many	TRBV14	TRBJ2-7	TGTGCCAGCAGCCAAGTTCTGGGGGCTGAAACCTACGAGCAGTACTTC	CASSQVLGAETYEQYF
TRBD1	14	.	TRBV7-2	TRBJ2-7	TGTGCCAGCAGTCCCGGGACAGGGGAAAGTGAGCAGTACTTC	CASSPGTGESEQYF
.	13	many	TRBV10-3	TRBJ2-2	TGTGCCATCAAGGACTACTCTACCGGGGAGCTGTTTTTT	CAIKDYSTGELFF
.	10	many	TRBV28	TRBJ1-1	TGTGCCAGCAGGGCTACTGAAGCTTTCTTT	CASRATEAFF
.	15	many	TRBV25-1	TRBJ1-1	TGTGCCAGCAGTGAATCCAACAACATGAACACTGAAGCTTTCTTT	CASSESNNMNTEAFF
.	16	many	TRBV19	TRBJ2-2	TGTGCCAGTACCAACTCGGCCAGGTCCGTAGCCGGGGAGCTGTTTTTT	CASTNSARSVAGELFF
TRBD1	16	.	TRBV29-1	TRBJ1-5	TGCAGCGTTGAAATCTGGGGGACAGGGGAAGATCAGCCCCAGCATTTT	CSVEIWGTGEDQPQHF
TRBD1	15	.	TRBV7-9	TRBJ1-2	TGTGCCAGCAGCAAGGGCCCGGGACAGGTCTATGGCTACACCTTC	CASSKGPGQVYGYTF
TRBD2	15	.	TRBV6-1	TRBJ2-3	TGTGCCAGCAGTGTATCCGGGACTAGCGGTGGTACGCAGTATTTT	CASSVSGTSGGTQYF
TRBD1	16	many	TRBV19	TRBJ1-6	TGTGCCAGTAGTATACCCGGGACAGGGCCTAATTCACCCCTCCACTTT	CASSIPGTGPNSPLHF
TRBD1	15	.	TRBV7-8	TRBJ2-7	TGTGCCAGCAGCAGGTCCGGGACAGGGTCCCCCGAGCAGTACTTC	CASSRSGTGSPEQYF
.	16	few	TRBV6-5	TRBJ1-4	TGTGCCAGCAGTTACTCCAGGGGAAACTGGGGTGAAAAACTGTTTTTT	CASSYSRGNWGEKLFF
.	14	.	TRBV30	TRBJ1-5	TGTGCCTGGAACAAGGGCGCGGTCGATCAGCCCCAGCATTTT	CAWNKGAVDQPQHF
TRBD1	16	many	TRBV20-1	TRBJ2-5	TGCAGTGCTAACGGTGACTACAGGGGTCCGCACGAGACCCAGTACTTC	CSANGDYRGPHETQYF
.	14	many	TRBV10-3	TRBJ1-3	TGTGCCATCAGTGAAAGGGACTCTGGAAACACCATATATTTT	CAISERDSGNTIYF
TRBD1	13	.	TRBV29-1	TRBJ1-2	TGCAGCCAAGTTGGGACAGGGACGGGGGGCTACACCTTC	CSQVGTGTGGYTF
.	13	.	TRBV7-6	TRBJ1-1	TGTGCCAGCAGCGTTGGCAGGGGTCCTGAAGCTTTCTTT	CASSVGRGPEAFF
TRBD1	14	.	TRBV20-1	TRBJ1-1	TGCAGTGCTAGTCTGGGACAGGGTGGCACTGGAGCTTTCTTT	CSASLGQGGTGAFF
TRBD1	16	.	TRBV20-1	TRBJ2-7	TGCAGTGCTAGAGATTACGCGGGACAGGGTTCCCGCGAGCAGTACTTC	CSARDYAGQGSREQYF
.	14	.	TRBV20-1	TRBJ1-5	TGCAGTGTCCTAACTAGCGGGGGGTACCAGACCCAGCATTTT	CSVLTSGGYQTQHF